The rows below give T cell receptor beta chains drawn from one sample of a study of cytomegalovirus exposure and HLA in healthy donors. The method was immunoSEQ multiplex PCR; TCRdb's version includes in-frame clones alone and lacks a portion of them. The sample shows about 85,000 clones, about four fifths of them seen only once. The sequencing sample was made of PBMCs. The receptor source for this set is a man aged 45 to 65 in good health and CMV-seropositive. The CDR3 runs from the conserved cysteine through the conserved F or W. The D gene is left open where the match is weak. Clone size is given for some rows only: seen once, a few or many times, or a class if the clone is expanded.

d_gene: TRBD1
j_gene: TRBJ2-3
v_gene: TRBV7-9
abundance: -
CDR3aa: CASSFGPGQGSDTQYF
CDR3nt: TGTGCCAGCAGCTTTGGCCCTGGACAGGGCTCAGATACGCAGTATTTT

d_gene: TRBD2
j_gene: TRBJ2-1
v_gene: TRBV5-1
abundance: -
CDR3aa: CASSHRLAGSYNEQFF
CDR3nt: TGCGCCAGCAGCCACCGACTAGCGGGGTCTTACAATGAGCAGTTCTTC

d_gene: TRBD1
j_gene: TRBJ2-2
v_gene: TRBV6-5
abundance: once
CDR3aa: CASSVDRSVELFF
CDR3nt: TGTGCCAGCAGTGTGGACAGGTCCGTGGAGCTGTTTTTT

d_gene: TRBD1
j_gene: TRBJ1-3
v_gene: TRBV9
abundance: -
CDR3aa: CASSAGQGTGNTIYF
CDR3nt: TGTGCCAGCAGCGCCGGACAGGGTACAGGAAACACCATATATTTT

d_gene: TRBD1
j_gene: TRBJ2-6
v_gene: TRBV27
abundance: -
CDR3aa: CASTQTGAGGANVLTF
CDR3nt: TGTGCCAGCACCCAAACAGGGGCCGGTGGGGCCAACGTCCTGACTTTC

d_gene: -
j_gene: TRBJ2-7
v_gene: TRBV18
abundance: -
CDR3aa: CASSNGGESSYEQYF
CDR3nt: TGTGCCAGCTCTAACGGCGGAGAGAGCTCCTACGAGCAGTACTTC

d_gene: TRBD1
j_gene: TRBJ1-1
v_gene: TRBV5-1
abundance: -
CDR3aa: CASSPLGTGIVTEAFF
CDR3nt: TGCGCCAGCAGCCCTTTAGGGACAGGGATTGTCACTGAAGCTTTCTTT

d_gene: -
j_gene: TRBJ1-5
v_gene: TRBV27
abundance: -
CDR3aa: CASSPMEGAQHF
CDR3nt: TGTGCCAGCAGTCCCATGGAGGGAGCCCAGCATTTT

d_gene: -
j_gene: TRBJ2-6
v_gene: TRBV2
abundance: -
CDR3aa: CASRPPVNSGANVLTF
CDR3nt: TGTGCCAGCAGACCGCCAGTTAACTCTGGGGCCAACGTCCTGACTTTC

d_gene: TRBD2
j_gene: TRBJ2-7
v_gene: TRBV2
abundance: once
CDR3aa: CASSVSSGPRGF
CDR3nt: TGTGCCAGCAGTGTGTCTAGCGGGCCGCGGGGCTTC

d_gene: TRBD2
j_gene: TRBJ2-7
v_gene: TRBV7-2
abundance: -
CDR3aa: CASSSTSGLSYEQYF
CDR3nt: TGTGCCAGCAGCTCGACTAGCGGGCTTTCCTACGAGCAGTACTTC

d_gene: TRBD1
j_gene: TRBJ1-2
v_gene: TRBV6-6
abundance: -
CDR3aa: CASSYTKGAPHGYTF
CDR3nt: TGTGCCAGCAGTTACACAAAGGGGGCGCCCCATGGCTACACCTTC

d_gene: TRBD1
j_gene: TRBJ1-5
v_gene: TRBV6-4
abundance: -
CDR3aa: CASSDSLLLRDRGETGNQPQHF
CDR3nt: TGTGCCAGCAGTGACTCACTCCTCCTCCGGGACAGGGGAGAAACGGGCAATCAGCCCCAGCATTTT

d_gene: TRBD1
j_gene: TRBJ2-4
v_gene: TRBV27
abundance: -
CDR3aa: CASRGQGKNIQYF
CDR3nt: TGTGCCAGCAGAGGACAGGGCAAAAACATTCAGTACTTC

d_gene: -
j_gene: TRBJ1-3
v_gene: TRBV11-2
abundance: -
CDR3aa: CASSFTESGNTIYF
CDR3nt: TGTGCCAGCAGCTTTACAGAGTCTGGAAACACCATATATTTT

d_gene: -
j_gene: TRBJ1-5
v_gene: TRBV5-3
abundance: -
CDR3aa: CARSLRRGNQPQHF
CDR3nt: TGTGCCAGAAGCTTGAGGAGGGGCAATCAGCCCCAGCATTTT

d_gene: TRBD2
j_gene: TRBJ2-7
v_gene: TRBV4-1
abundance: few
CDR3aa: CASSQQLAGTYEQYF
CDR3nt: TGCGCCAGCAGCCAGCAACTAGCGGGAACCTACGAGCAGTACTTC

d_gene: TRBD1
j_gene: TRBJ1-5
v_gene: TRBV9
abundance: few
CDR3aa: CASSLPGQSIQPQHF
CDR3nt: TGTGCCAGCAGCCTACCGGGACAGAGTATACAGCCCCAGCATTTT

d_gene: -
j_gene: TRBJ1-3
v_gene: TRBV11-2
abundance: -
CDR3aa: CASSLDGEVGNTIYF
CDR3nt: TGTGCCAGCAGCCTAGACGGGGAGGTCGGAAACACCATATATTTT

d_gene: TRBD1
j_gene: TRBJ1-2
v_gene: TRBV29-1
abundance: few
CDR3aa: CSVHPGGANGYTF
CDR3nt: TGCAGCGTCCACCCAGGGGGCGCGAATGGCTACACCTTC

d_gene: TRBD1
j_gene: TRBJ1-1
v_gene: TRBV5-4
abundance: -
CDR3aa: CASSFPGGDTEAFF
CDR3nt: TGTGCCAGCAGCTTTCCAGGGGGCGACACTGAAGCTTTCTTT

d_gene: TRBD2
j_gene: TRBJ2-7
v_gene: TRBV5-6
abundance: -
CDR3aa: CASSFGEGAYEQYF
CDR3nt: TGTGCCAGCAGCTTCGGGGAGGGCGCCTACGAGCAGTACTTC

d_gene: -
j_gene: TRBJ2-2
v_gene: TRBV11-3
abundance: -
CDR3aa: CASSPGHQNTGELFF
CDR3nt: TGTGCCAGCAGCCCGGGACATCAGAACACCGGGGAGCTGTTTTTT

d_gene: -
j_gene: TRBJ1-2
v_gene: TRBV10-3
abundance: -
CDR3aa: CAIRGQEDGYTF
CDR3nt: TGTGCCATCAGGGGTCAGGAAGATGGCTACACCTTC

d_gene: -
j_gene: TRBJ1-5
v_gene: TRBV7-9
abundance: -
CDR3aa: CASSSWEGSSNQPQHF
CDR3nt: TGTGCCAGCAGCTCCTGGGAGGGGTCAAGCAATCAGCCCCAGCATTTT